This TCR beta chain derives from a study of blood T cells in healthy people across ages. General observations from the study: Conclusively comparing naive with antigen-experienced cells was impossible with unsorted PBMCs. CMV status of donors was not determined, possibly confounding expanded clonotype changes. Compared with aged donors, long-lived donors showed fewer expanded clones, suggesting selection. Age showed a roughly linear inverse relationship with TCR beta diversity per million T cells.

This clonotype was counted many times. Its antigen is not identified. A second PCR of 7 to 11 cycles used a sample-barcoded 5' primer and a J-beta primer mix. TCRdb re-called the 5' RACE reads with MiXCR, one entry per CDR3 protein. The data contain about 1.6 million distinct CDR3 sequences, about 35% of them singletons. The source of this sequence is a woman aged 25 to 39 in good health. The sequencing sample was made of blood.

CDR3 loop: CASSDIGGSGTQYF. In DNA form, the CDR3 reads TGTGCCAGCAGTGACATAGGGGGAAGCGGGACCCAGTACTTC. The chain uses TRBV6-1 and TRBJ2-5, with D possibly matching TRBD1 (6 bases). The CDR3 is made up of 14 amino acids. Per germline, CDR1 MNHNS and CDR2 SASEGT. V lost 3 bases, J lost 7 bases, and 15 bases lay in between.